This T cell receptor beta chain was identified in a study of T cell responses to AZD1222 COVID-19 vaccine. Assay: immunoSEQ multiplex PCR; the TCRdb copy retains only in-frame clones and omits some. The profile shows 95,000 to 110,000 clones, over 70% of them singletons. CDR1 and CDR2 (germline): MNHEY, SMNVEV (reference sequence). The V segment lost 7 bases and the J segment 4 bases; nucleotides outside the gene matches: 2. The CDR3 spans 12 residues. This clone showed up just once. Its antigen is not known. General study results and limits: Only 5 or 6 people who got AZD1222 tested seropositive at baseline.

The material was peripheral blood, obtained on day 0 of AZD1222 vaccination. The sequence derives from an adult in good health. The rearrangement joins TRBV27 to TRBJ1-2; 8 bases are a match to TRBD1. The CDR3 loop is CASIQGGYGYTF. In DNA form, the CDR3 reads TGTGCCAGCATACAGGGGGGCTATGGCTACACCTTC.